Listed below are T cell receptor beta chains from one sample, sequenced in a study of Tregs in tolerant kidney transplant recipients. Sequencing used immunoSEQ multiplex PCR; TCRdb keeps in-frame clones, though not all of them. Here the sample spans approximately 8,100 clones, roughly a third being singletons. Antigens of these TCRs are unknown. The sample was CD8+ T cells from blood cultured with allogeneic cells, taken before the transplant. The receptors here all came from a human patient who received a combined kidney and bone marrow transplant. Each CDR3 is given with its conserved first and last residue. A D gene is named only where the DNA matches it firmly. Size values are once, few and many counts, or a class for expanded clones, and some rows have none.

TRBD2,TRBV30,TRBJ2-5,.,CAWNVAGGPGETQYF,TGCGCCTGGAATGTAGCGGGAGGGCCGGGGGAGACCCAGTACTTC
TRBD2,TRBV27,TRBJ2-3,few,CASSFILAGGTDTQYF,TGTGCCAGCAGCTTTATCCTAGCGGGGGGTACAGATACGCAGTATTTT
TRBD1,TRBV6-5,TRBJ1-1,.,CASSYTGTATEAFF,TGTGCCAGCAGTTACACCGGGACAGCTACTGAAGCTTTCTTT
.,TRBV4-1,TRBJ2-2,few,CASSQGGPRTGELFF,TGCGCCAGCAGCCAAGGGGGGCCGCGCACCGGGGAGCTGTTTTTT
TRBD2,TRBV4-1,TRBJ2-1,medium-sized,CASSQVLASGSSQFF,TGCGCCAGCAGCCAAGTTTTGGCTAGCGGGAGTAGTCAGTTCTTC
.,TRBV2,TRBJ2-1,medium-sized,CASSVSDEQFF,TGTGCCAGCAGTGTTAGTGATGAGCAGTTCTTC
.,TRBV7-9,TRBJ2-7,few,CASSALVGGYEQYF,TGTGCCAGCAGCGCATTGGTGGGAGGCTACGAGCAGTACTTC
.,TRBV7-8,TRBJ2-7,.,CASSAPEADKSSYEQYF,TGTGCCAGCAGCGCGCCCGAAGCGGATAAGAGCTCCTACGAGCAGTACTTC
TRBD1,TRBV6-5,TRBJ1-2,once,CASTGDRYYGYTF,TGTGCCAGCACTGGGGACAGATACTATGGCTACACCTTC
TRBD2,TRBV7-2,TRBJ2-7,few,CASSFHLLAGPTYEQYF,TGTGCCAGCAGCTTTCACTTACTAGCGGGGCCTACCTACGAGCAGTACTTC
.,TRBV4-2,TRBJ1-1,few,CASSFQGGVGMNTEAFF,TGTGCCAGCAGCTTTCAAGGAGGGGTTGGAATGAACACTGAAGCTTTCTTT
.,TRBV5-1,TRBJ2-1,.,CASSLGLPGSYNEQFF,TGCGCCAGCAGCTTGGGACTTCCGGGAAGTTACAATGAGCAGTTCTTC
TRBD2,TRBV7-2,TRBJ2-7,.,CASSSGLADPYEQYF,TGTGCCAGCAGCTCGGGACTAGCGGACCCCTACGAGCAGTACTTC
TRBD1,TRBV27,TRBJ1-6,few,CASSPLRDRDSPLHF,TGTGCCAGCAGCCCCCTCCGGGACAGGGATTCCCCCCTCCACTTT
TRBD1,TRBV4-3,TRBJ1-2,.,CASSQAVQGAYGYTF,TGCGCCAGCAGCCAAGCGGTACAGGGGGCGTATGGCTACACCTTC
.,TRBV11-2,TRBJ2-1,few,CASSPRDNYNEQFF,TGTGCCAGCAGCCCCCGGGACAACTACAATGAGCAGTTCTTC
TRBD1,TRBV10-3,TRBJ2-7,few,CAISESLHRDRPPYEQYF,TGTGCCATCAGTGAGTCGCTACACCGGGACAGACCACCCTACGAGCAGTACTTC
.,TRBV9,TRBJ1-6,.,CASSVGQQGYNSPLHF,TGTGCCAGCAGCGTAGGGCAACAGGGTTACAATTCCCCCCTCCACTTT
TRBD1,TRBV6-4,TRBJ2-2,medium-sized,CASSDETGGTGELFF,TGTGCCAGCAGCGACGAGACAGGGGGGACCGGGGAGCTGTTTTTT
.,TRBV29-1,TRBJ1-3,.,CSVEDQRSSGNTIYF,TGCAGCGTTGAAGATCAAAGGAGCTCTGGAAACACCATATATTTT
TRBD1,TRBV30,TRBJ1-2,.,CAWSVGRGLLGYTF,TGTGCCTGGAGTGTGGGCAGGGGGCTACTGGGCTACACCTTC
.,TRBV10-3,TRBJ2-5,.,CAISAAGLGETQYF,TGTGCCATCAGTGCCGCGGGGTTAGGGGAGACCCAGTACTTC
.,TRBV27,TRBJ1-1,.,CASRIIAGYTEAFF,TGTGCCAGCAGAATAATTGCCGGTTACACTGAAGCTTTCTTT
TRBD1,TRBV2,TRBJ2-1,few,CASIRQGVAAYNEQFF,TGTGCCAGCATACGACAGGGGGTCGCGGCCTACAATGAGCAGTTCTTC
TRBD1,TRBV4-2,TRBJ2-1,.,CASTRTGLNNEQFF,TGTGCCAGCACCCGGACAGGACTTAACAATGAGCAGTTCTTC
.,TRBV27,TRBJ2-3,.,CASSLLSRDTQYF,TGTGCCAGCAGTTTACTATCTCGGGATACGCAGTATTTT
TRBD1,TRBV7-6,TRBJ2-7,few,CASSSQGENYEQYF,TGTGCCAGCAGCTCCCAGGGGGAAAACTACGAGCAGTACTTC
TRBD1,TRBV7-6,TRBJ2-7,.,CASSFGTGTYEQYF,TGTGCCAGCAGCTTCGGGACAGGGACCTACGAGCAGTACTTC
.,TRBV7-2,TRBJ1-6,.,CASSLFSAREHSPLHF,TGTGCCAGCAGCTTATTCTCCGCCCGGGAACATTCCCCCCTCCACTTT
.,TRBV19,TRBJ2-1,few,CASSIANPDNEQFF,TGTGCCAGTAGTATTGCAAACCCAGACAATGAGCAGTTCTTC
.,TRBV21-1,TRBJ1-1,.,CASSKALPEGTEAFF,TGTGCCAGCAGCAAAGCCTTACCGGAGGGCACTGAAGCTTTCTTT
.,TRBV5-6,TRBJ2-7,.,CASSLLRGEQYF,TGTGCCAGCAGCTTGTTAAGGGGGGAGCAGTACTTC
TRBD2,TRBV19,TRBJ2-1,.,CASSISLAGYNEQFF,TGTGCCAGTAGTATATCACTAGCGGGCTACAATGAGCAGTTCTTC
.,TRBV2,TRBJ1-1,few,CASSDTRATEAFF,TGTGCCAGCAGTGATACCAGGGCCACTGAAGCTTTCTTT
.,TRBV4-1,TRBJ1-5,few,CASSQYTTSNQPQHF,TGCGCCAGCAGCCAATACACTACGAGCAATCAGCCCCAGCATTTT
.,TRBV4-3,TRBJ1-2,.,CASSGTGNYGYTF,TGCGCCAGCAGCGGAACAGGGAACTATGGCTACACCTTC
.,TRBV6-9,TRBJ2-3,few,CASSYSRGYDTQYF,TGTGCCAGCAGTTACTCAAGAGGGTACGATACGCAGTATTTT
TRBD1,TRBV11-2,TRBJ1-4,.,CASSRQGAPNEKLFF,TGTGCCAGCAGCCGACAGGGGGCTCCTAATGAAAAACTGTTTTTT
TRBD2,TRBV4-2,TRBJ2-1,.,CASSQGLADNEQFF,TGTGCCAGCAGCCAAGGACTAGCGGACAATGAGCAGTTCTTC
TRBD2,TRBV7-9,TRBJ2-4,.,CASSPRLAGGPNIQYF,TGTGCCAGCAGCCCCCGACTAGCGGGAGGGCCAAACATTCAGTACTTC
TRBD1,TRBV11-2,TRBJ2-7,few,CASSSGTGFYEQYF,TGTGCCAGCAGCTCCGGGACAGGGTTCTACGAGCAGTACTTC
.,TRBV19,TRBJ2-1,medium-sized,CASSPNFLEQFF,TGTGCCAGTAGTCCCAACTTCCTTGAGCAGTTCTTC
.,TRBV4-1,TRBJ1-2,few,CASSQVGEGTYGYTF,TGCGCCAGCAGCCAAGTTGGGGAGGGGACGTATGGCTACACCTTC
.,TRBV6-6,TRBJ1-1,.,CASSDHPGDRGAFF,TGTGCCAGCAGCGACCACCCGGGGGACCGGGGAGCTTTCTTT
TRBD2,TRBV5-1,TRBJ2-7,few,CASSSGASSYEQYF,TGTGCCAGCAGCAGCGGGGCTAGTTCCTACGAGCAGTACTTC